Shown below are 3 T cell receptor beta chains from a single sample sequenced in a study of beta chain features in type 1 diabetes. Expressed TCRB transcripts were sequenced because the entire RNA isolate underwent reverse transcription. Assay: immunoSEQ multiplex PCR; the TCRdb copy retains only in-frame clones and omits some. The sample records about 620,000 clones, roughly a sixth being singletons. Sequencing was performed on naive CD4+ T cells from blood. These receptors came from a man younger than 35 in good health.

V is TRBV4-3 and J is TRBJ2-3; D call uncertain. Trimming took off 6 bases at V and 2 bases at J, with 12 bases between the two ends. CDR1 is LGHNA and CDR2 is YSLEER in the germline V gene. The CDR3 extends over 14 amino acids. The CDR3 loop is CASRDGPSTDTQYF. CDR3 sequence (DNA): TGCGCCAGCAGGGACGGGCCGTCCACAGATACGCAGTATTTT.

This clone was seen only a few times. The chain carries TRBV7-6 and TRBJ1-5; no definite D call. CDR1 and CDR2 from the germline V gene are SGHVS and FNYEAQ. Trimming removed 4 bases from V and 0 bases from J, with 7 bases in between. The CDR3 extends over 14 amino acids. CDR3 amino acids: CASSSQDSNQPQHF. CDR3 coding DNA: TGTGCCAGCAGCTCCCAAGATAGCAATCAGCCCCAGCATTTT.

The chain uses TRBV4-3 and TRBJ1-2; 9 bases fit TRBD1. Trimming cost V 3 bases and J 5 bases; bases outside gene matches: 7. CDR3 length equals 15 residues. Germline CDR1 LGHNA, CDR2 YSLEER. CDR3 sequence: CASSHSPGQGYGYTF. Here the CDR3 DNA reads TGCGCCAGCAGCCACTCACCGGGACAGGGTTATGGCTACACCTTC.